This T cell receptor (beta chain) is drawn from a study of cytomegalovirus exposure and HLA in healthy donors. The PCR used 60 Vbeta and 13 Jbeta primers. Libraries were prepared by immunoSEQ multiplex PCR; TCRdb keeps only in-frame clonotypes and omits some of them. The data show 120,000 or so clones, about 80% seen once. The CDR3 has 13 amino acids. CDR1 MNHNS and CDR2 SASEGT come from the germline V gene. J gave up 2 bases and V 6 bases, and 3 bases lay outside the gene matches. With respect to this clone: Its antigen is not known.

Study-level points and caveats: Among the most significant clusters, several appeared linked to common viral pathogens in a later analysis.

The origin of this receptor is an older woman in good health and CMV-seropositive. The chain links TRBV6-1 to TRBJ1-2; 7 nucleotides line up with TRBD1. Specimen: PBMCs. CDR3 nucleotide sequence: TGTGCCAGCAGGTTGGACAGGAACTATGGCTACACCTTC. Its translation is CASRLDRNYGYTF.